These T cell receptor beta chains were read from a single sample in a study of OX40 agonist ivuxolimab in advanced cancers. Sequenced by immunoSEQ multiplex PCR; TCRdb stores in-frame clones only, minus some. The sample has roughly 98,000 clones; about 79% are singletons. This sample comprised CD4+ or CD8+ T cells sorted from blood, obtained in a trial of the OX40 agonist ivuxolimab. The receptors were sampled from an adult with an advanced solid tumor such as melanoma, head and neck, liver or kidney cancer. CDR3s include the opening cysteine and the closing phenylalanine or tryptophan. Fields, in order: V gene, J gene, D gene, clone size, CDR3 protein, CDR3 DNA. D genes are given only for firm matches. Clone size is not always given. Where it is, it says once, few, many or a class for expanded clones.

V: TRBV7-8; J: TRBJ1-5; D: NA; size: NA; CDR3: CASSFSPQGFISNQPQHF; DNA: TGTGCCAGCAGCTTCTCCCCACAGGGTTTTATTAGCAATCAGCCCCAGCATTTT
V: TRBV7-2; J: TRBJ1-1; D: NA; size: NA; CDR3: CASRQTQTMNTEAFF; DNA: TGTGCCAGCAGACAAACACAGACGATGAACACTGAAGCTTTCTTT
V: TRBV5-4; J: TRBJ1-1; D: NA; size: NA; CDR3: CASSFYGIWTEAFF; DNA: TGTGCCAGCAGCTTTTATGGGATTTGGACTGAAGCTTTCTTT
V: TRBV11-1; J: TRBJ1-2; D: NA; size: NA; CDR3: CASSPTPWVGYTF; DNA: TGTGCCAGCAGCCCCACCCCCTGGGTTGGCTACACCTTC
V: TRBV19; J: TRBJ2-5; D: TRBD1; size: NA; CDR3: CASSIGTGPGRETQYF; DNA: TGTGCCAGTAGTATCGGGACAGGTCCCGGACGAGAGACCCAGTACTTC
V: TRBV6-4; J: TRBJ2-1; D: TRBD1; size: NA; CDR3: CASNPGTGSYNEQFF; DNA: TGTGCCAGCAACCCCGGGACAGGGTCCTACAATGAGCAGTTCTTC
V: TRBV9; J: TRBJ2-2; D: TRBD2; size: NA; CDR3: CASSPRFLAGGPSGELFF; DNA: TGTGCCAGCAGCCCGCGCTTTCTAGCGGGAGGGCCATCCGGGGAGCTGTTTTTT
V: TRBV7-2; J: TRBJ2-7; D: NA; size: NA; CDR3: CASSLGDGGSYEQYF; DNA: TGTGCCAGCAGCTTAGGTGACGGGGGCTCCTACGAGCAGTACTTC
V: TRBV28; J: TRBJ1-2; D: NA; size: NA; CDR3: CASKTVPYGYTF; DNA: TGTGCCAGCAAGACGGTCCCCTATGGCTACACCTTC
V: TRBV4-3; J: TRBJ1-1; D: TRBD1; size: NA; CDR3: CASSQGLDRGRDTEAFF; DNA: TGCGCCAGCAGCCAAGGGTTGGACAGGGGGCGGGACACTGAAGCTTTCTTT
V: TRBV29-1; J: TRBJ2-7; D: TRBD2; size: NA; CDR3: CSVSRTSGYEQYF; DNA: TGCAGCGTTTCCCGGACTAGCGGCTACGAGCAGTACTTC
V: TRBV6-1; J: TRBJ1-1; D: NA; size: NA; CDR3: CASSPRLSYTEAFF; DNA: TGTGCCAGCAGTCCAAGATTATCCTACACTGAAGCTTTCTTT
V: TRBV2; J: TRBJ1-5; D: TRBD1; size: NA; CDR3: CASSEMDRVNQPQHF; DNA: TGTGCCAGCAGTGAAATGGACAGGGTCAATCAGCCCCAGCATTTT
V: TRBV5-1; J: TRBJ2-1; D: TRBD1; size: NA; CDR3: CASSLPQGDNEQFF; DNA: TGCGCCAGCAGCTTGCCCCAGGGGGACAATGAGCAGTTCTTC
V: TRBV5-3; J: TRBJ1-5; D: NA; size: NA; CDR3: CARSFGFFVQGVFWSNQPQHF; DNA: TGTGCCAGAAGCTTCGGATTTTTTGTACAGGGTGTATTTTGGAGCAATCAGCCCCAGCATTTT
V: TRBV19; J: TRBJ2-6; D: NA; size: NA; CDR3: CASSLLPRAQKSSGANVLTF; DNA: TGTGCCAGTAGTCTATTGCCCCGGGCACAGAAAAGCTCTGGGGCCAACGTCCTGACTTTC
V: TRBV2; J: TRBJ1-2; D: NA; size: NA; CDR3: CASSEARSIRAYTF; DNA: TGTGCCAGCAGTGAAGCGCGCTCAATCCGGGCCTACACCTTC
V: TRBV7-3; J: TRBJ2-5; D: TRBD2; size: NA; CDR3: CASSPSGLAEETQYF; DNA: TGTGCCAGCAGCCCCTCGGGACTAGCGGAAGAGACCCAGTACTTC
V: TRBV6-6; J: TRBJ1-2; D: NA; size: NA; CDR3: CASRRDIYGYTF; DNA: TGTGCCAGCAGACGGGACATCTATGGCTACACCTTC
V: TRBV11-2; J: TRBJ2-7; D: NA; size: NA; CDR3: CASSSGRGGGNEQYF; DNA: TGTGCCAGCAGCTCTGGGCGGGGAGGAGGAAACGAGCAGTACTTC
V: TRBV6-5; J: TRBJ1-1; D: NA; size: once; CDR3: CASSYEGTMLEAFF; DNA: TGTGCCAGCAGTTACGAAGGGACGATGCTTGAAGCTTTCTTT
V: TRBV7-9; J: TRBJ1-4; D: NA; size: NA; CDR3: CASSVGDSTNEKLFF; DNA: TGTGCCAGCAGCGTCGGGGACTCAACTAATGAAAAACTGTTTTTT
V: TRBV5-5; J: TRBJ2-3; D: TRBD1; size: once; CDR3: CASSGTGPDTQYF; DNA: TGTGCCAGCAGCGGGACAGGCCCGGATACGCAGTATTTT
V: TRBV4-1; J: TRBJ2-3; D: TRBD2; size: NA; CDR3: CASSQAGGIGDTQYF; DNA: TGCGCCAGCAGCCAAGCGGGGGGAATAGGAGATACGCAGTATTTT
V: TRBV4-3; J: TRBJ2-3; D: NA; size: NA; CDR3: CASSQEQASDTQYF; DNA: TGCGCCAGCAGCCAAGAGCAAGCGTCGGATACGCAGTATTTT
V: TRBV6-5; J: TRBJ2-7; D: NA; size: NA; CDR3: CASTNLDEQYF; DNA: TGTGCCAGCACCAACCTCGACGAGCAGTACTTC
V: TRBV19; J: TRBJ1-2; D: NA; size: NA; CDR3: CASTDGRNYGYTF; DNA: TGTGCCAGTACCGATGGACGGAACTATGGCTACACCTTC
V: TRBV6-1; J: TRBJ2-5; D: TRBD2; size: NA; CDR3: CATGGGQETQYF; DNA: TGTGCCACCGGGGGGGGGCAAGAGACCCAGTACTTC
V: TRBV7-9; J: TRBJ1-5; D: NA; size: NA; CDR3: CASSFDRSNQPQHF; DNA: TGTGCCAGCAGTTTTGACCGAAGCAATCAGCCCCAGCATTTT
V: TRBV5-1; J: TRBJ1-2; D: NA; size: NA; CDR3: CASSLSVSSGYTF; DNA: TGCGCCAGCAGCTTGTCGGTTTCCAGCGGCTACACCTTC
V: TRBV6-1; J: TRBJ2-7; D: NA; size: NA; CDR3: CASSSSYGQYF; DNA: TGTGCCAGCAGTTCCTCTTACGGGCAGTACTTC
V: TRBV6-5; J: TRBJ1-2; D: NA; size: NA; CDR3: CASSYGLFNYGYTF; DNA: TGTGCCAGCAGTTACGGATTATTTAACTATGGCTACACCTTC
V: TRBV4-3; J: TRBJ2-7; D: NA; size: NA; CDR3: CASSQWTGTREQYF; DNA: TGCGCCAGCAGCCAATGGACGGGGACGCGGGAGCAGTACTTC
V: TRBV30; J: TRBJ1-5; D: NA; size: NA; CDR3: CAWSLPTGNQPQHF; DNA: TGTGCCTGGAGCCTACCGACAGGTAATCAGCCCCAGCATTTT
V: TRBV9; J: TRBJ1-4; D: TRBD1; size: NA; CDR3: CASSAATGGGEKLFF; DNA: TGTGCCAGCAGCGCCGCTACAGGGGGCGGTGAAAAACTGTTTTTT
V: TRBV5-1; J: TRBJ2-4; D: TRBD2; size: NA; CDR3: CASSPAGGGKNIQYF; DNA: TGCGCCAGCAGCCCGGCGGGGGGGGGCAAAAACATTCAGTACTTC
V: TRBV7-6; J: TRBJ2-7; D: NA; size: few; CDR3: CASSPSPGGPYEQYF; DNA: TGTGCCAGCAGCCCCAGCCCTGGCGGACCCTACGAGCAGTACTTC
V: TRBV28; J: TRBJ2-3; D: NA; size: NA; CDR3: CASREQAARPDTQYF; DNA: TGTGCCAGCAGGGAGCAGGCCGCGCGACCAGATACGCAGTATTTT
V: TRBV19; J: TRBJ1-6; D: NA; size: many; CDR3: CASGTSYNSPLHF; DNA: TGTGCCAGTGGGACGTCCTATAATTCACCCCTCCACTTT
V: TRBV28; J: TRBJ2-1; D: TRBD1; size: NA; CDR3: CASSGTGGINEQFF; DNA: TGTGCCAGCAGTGGGACAGGGGGTATCAATGAGCAGTTCTTC
V: TRBV6-5; J: TRBJ1-1; D: TRBD1; size: few; CDR3: CASCLSGTVNTEAFF; DNA: TGTGCCAGCTGTCTATCCGGGACAGTAAACACTGAAGCTTTCTTT
V: TRBV19; J: TRBJ2-1; D: TRBD2; size: NA; CDR3: CASKSSGGAYGGEQFF; DNA: TGTGCCAGTAAATCTAGCGGGGGGGCGTATGGAGGTGAGCAGTTCTTC
V: TRBV4-2; J: TRBJ2-7; D: NA; size: few; CDR3: CASSQGTRSYEQYF; DNA: TGTGCCAGCAGCCAAGGAACTAGGTCCTACGAGCAGTACTTC
V: TRBV5-1; J: TRBJ1-1; D: NA; size: NA; CDR3: CASSSRGRTNTEAFF; DNA: TGCGCCAGCAGCTCCCGGGGGAGGACGAACACTGAAGCTTTCTTT
V: TRBV11-2; J: TRBJ2-3; D: NA; size: NA; CDR3: CASRPGSGSGPDTQYF; DNA: TGTGCCAGCAGGCCGGGAAGCGGGTCCGGTCCAGATACGCAGTATTTT
V: TRBV5-6; J: TRBJ1-3; D: TRBD1; size: NA; CDR3: CASSLGTGAHSGNTIYF; DNA: TGTGCCAGCAGCCTAGGGACAGGGGCTCACTCTGGAAACACCATATATTTT
V: TRBV6-5; J: TRBJ2-3; D: TRBD2; size: NA; CDR3: CASSYSSSGGTDTQYF; DNA: TGTGCCAGCAGTTACTCGTCTAGCGGGGGGACAGATACGCAGTATTTT
V: TRBV19; J: TRBJ1-3; D: NA; size: NA; CDR3: CASSNPGSSGNTIYF; DNA: TGTGCCAGTAGTAACCCGGGTAGCTCTGGAAACACCATATATTTT
V: TRBV6-1; J: TRBJ1-5; D: NA; size: NA; CDR3: CASSEQGGARQPQHF; DNA: TGTGCCAGCAGTGAACAGGGTGGCGCAAGGCAGCCCCAGCATTTT
V: TRBV14; J: TRBJ1-4; D: NA; size: NA; CDR3: CASSPQGGGEKLFF; DNA: TGTGCCAGCAGCCCACAAGGGGGAGGTGAAAAACTGTTTTTT